A single sample is the source of the 21 T cell receptor beta chains below, sequenced in a study of blood T cells in healthy people across ages. Primers used in a second PCR of about 6 to 11 cycles were a sample-barcoded 5' primer and a J-beta primer mix. TCRdb reprocessed the 5' RACE reads via MiXCR and lists one record per CDR3 protein. The sample holds hundreds of thousands of distinct CDR3 sequences, roughly 43% seen once. Sequenced sample: blood. The source is an older woman in good health.

This chain joins TRBV12-3 or TRBV12-4 and TRBJ2-5; D is possibly TRBD1 (7 bases). This CDR3 has 16 residues. Trimming took off 4 bases at V and 0 bases at J, with 15 bases between the two ends. CDR3 sequence: CASSSGDSYYQETQYF. In DNA form, the CDR3 reads TGTGCCAGCAGTTCGGGGGACAGTTACTACCAAGAGACCCAGTACTTC.

This clonotype was counted a few times. J is TRBJ2-7 and V is TRBV9, with D possibly TRBD2 on 6 matching bases. This CDR3 spans 16 amino acids. CDR1 is SGDLS, CDR2 YYNGEE, per germline. V lost 2 bases to trimming and J lost 0 bases, with 15 bases between them. The CDR3 DNA reads TGTGCCAGCAGCGTTACCGGGGGACCTTCCTCCTACGAGCAGTACTTC. Translation: CASSVTGGPSSYEQYF.

The rearrangement links TRBV24-1 to TRBJ2-6, with no clear D. Germline V gene sequence: CDR1 KGHDR, CDR2 SFDVKD. With 3 bases removed from V and 1 base from J, the gap between germline ends came to 21 bases. The CDR3 is 20 amino acids. CDR3 in amino acids: CATSDTAALPLRSGANVLTF. The CDR3 region has the DNA TGTGCCACCAGTGATACTGCCGCACTGCCCCTGAGGTCTGGGGCCAACGTCCTGACTTTC.

The chain uses TRBV10-3 and TRBJ2-5; D is uncertain. V was trimmed by 4 bases and J by 2 bases, leaving 11 bases between them. The germline V gene has CDR1 ENHRY and CDR2 SYGVKD. This CDR3 is built from 14 residues. The CDR3 region is CAISGQDAQETQYF. In DNA form, the CDR3 reads TGTGCCATCAGTGGACAAGACGCGCAAGAGACCCAGTACTTC.

For the CDR3, the DNA is TGCGCCAGCAGCACAGGGGACCGAGATGGCTACACCTTC. Translating gives CASSTGDRDGYTF. The chain has TRBV5-1 and TRBJ1-2, with TRBD1 matching over 7 bases. This CDR3 contains 13 residues. Trimming cost V 4 bases and J 6 bases; bases outside gene matches: 6. Germline CDR1 and CDR2: SGHRS and YFSETQ. Combining the CDR3 with reference TRBV5-1 and TRBJ1-2 gives the whole variable domain KAGVTQTPRYLIKTRGQQVTLSCSPISGHRSVSWYQQTPGQGLQFLFEYFSETQRNKGNFPGRFSGRQFSNSRSEMNVSTLELGDSALYLCASSTGDRDGYTFGSGTRLTVV.

This clonotype was observed many times. The J gene is TRBJ2-7, the V gene TRBV6-1; 10 nucleotides line up with TRBD1. CDR3 size: 18 residues. The germline CDR1 and CDR2 sequences are MNHNS and SASEGT. V gave up 4 bases and J gave up 1 base; unmatched junction bases: 13. The CDR3 here is CASSGGTGTGEKSYEQYF. CDR3 coding DNA: TGTGCCAGCAGTGGGGGAACCGGGACAGGGGAAAAGTCCTACGAGCAGTACTTC.

The chain recombines TRBV3-1 with TRBJ2-4, with 9 bases that match TRBD2. TRBJ2-5 matches the DNA end more closely, so the J call is doubtful. Germline CDR1 is LGHDT and CDR2 is YNNKEL (reference sequence). This CDR3 spans 14 amino acids. The CDR3 sequence is CASSQRTSAETQYF. The CDR3 DNA is TGTGCCAGCAGCCAACGGACTAGCGCGGAGACCCAGTACTTC.

The chain recombines TRBV18 with TRBJ2-1, with 10 bases aligning to TRBD2. This CDR3 is built from 17 residues. J lost 1 base, V lost 0 bases, and 3 bases had no gene match. Germline V gives CDR1 KGHSH, CDR2 LQKENI. The CDR3 reads CASSPPNSGGSYNEQFF. The CDR3 DNA follows: TGTGCCAGCTCACCACCGAATAGCGGGGGGTCCTACAATGAGCAGTTCTTC.

This clonotype was observed a few times. This sequence joins TRBV12-3 or TRBV12-4 and TRBJ1-4; 10 bases agree with TRBD1. This CDR3 comprises 15 residues. Trimming cost V 5 bases and J 7 bases; bases outside gene matches: 7. CDR3 coding DNA: TGTGCCAGCAGTCACCGACAGGGGGCGCGTGAAAAACTGTTTTTT. Amino acid sequence: CASSHRQGAREKLFF.

This rearrangement joins TRBV27 to TRBJ2-7; no firm D call. Germline CDR1 reads MNHEY; CDR2 reads SMNVEV (reference sequence). Trimming removed 5 bases at V and 2 bases at J, with 13 bases between. The CDR3 spans 14 residues. The CDR3 bases are TGTGCCAGCAGTCCCCTGCCTTTAACCTACGAGCAGTACTTC. Its translation: CASSPLPLTYEQYF.

This chain links TRBV7-2 with TRBJ2-7; weak D call: TRBD2 (5 bases). Germline assignment: CDR1 SGHTA and CDR2 FQGNSA. V lost 3 bases and J lost 0, with 12 bases in between. This CDR3 region has 15 residues. The CDR3: CASSFTAEDSYEQYF. CDR3 sequence (DNA): TGTGCCAGCAGCTTTACAGCGGAAGACTCCTACGAGCAGTACTTC.

This clonotype has only a few counts. The gene calls are TRBV7-2 and TRBJ2-1; the match to TRBD2 covers 9 bases. Trimming at V came to 5 bases and at J to 4 bases, leaving 6 bases not matched to a gene. The CDR3 totals 15 residues. Per the germline V gene, CDR1 is SGHTA and CDR2 is FQGNSA. As DNA, the CDR3 is TGTGCCAGCAGCACAAGCGGGGGGACGTACAATGAGCAGTTCTTC. This gives the protein CASSTSGGTYNEQFF.

The V gene is TRBV6-2 or TRBV6-3, the J gene TRBJ2-7; D possibly corresponds to TRBD1 (6 bases). The CDR3 has 14 residues. Per the germline V gene, CDR1 is MNHEY and CDR2 is SVGEGT. The ends were cut back, 5 bases at V and 3 bases at J, with 14 bases in the middle. CDR3 sequence (DNA): TGTGCCAGCAGTGATCATGGCAGGGGCTACGAGCAGTACTTC. Translation: CASSDHGRGYEQYF.

The chain joins TRBV11-2 to TRBJ1-1; D is unresolved. The V end lost 5 bases, the J end lost 4 bases, and 11 bases lay between the germline ends. From germline, CDR1 is SGHAT and CDR2 FQNNGV. The CDR3 totals 13 residues. In DNA, the CDR3 is TGTGCCAGCAGCGTAACCGAGGGCACTGAAGCTTTCTTT. Translated, it gives CASSVTEGTEAFF.

CDR3 protein: CSARDQDSNMNTEAFF. In DNA form, the CDR3 reads TGCAGTGCTAGAGATCAGGACAGCAACATGAACACTGAAGCTTTCTTT. The chain carries TRBV20-1 and TRBJ1-1; D might be TRBD1 (6 bases). This CDR3 has 16 amino acids. V dropped 0 bases and J dropped 0 bases, with 14 bases sitting between them. Germline V CDR1 and CDR2: DFQATT, SNEGSKA (reference sequence).

The rearrangement links TRBV20-1 to TRBJ2-4; TRBD1 aligns across 7 bases. The J call may be wrong; the DNA end is better matched by TRBJ2-7. The CDR3 contains 12 residues. The germline CDR1 and CDR2 sequences are DFQATT and SNEGSKA (reference sequence). The CDR3 spells CSAGQENYEQYF. CDR3 nucleotide sequence: TGCAGTGCTGGACAGGAGAACTACGAGCAGTACTTC.

This clonotype was found a few times. The chain carries TRBV5-1 and TRBJ2-5; D may be TRBD1 (6 bases). Between the trimmed V and J ends, which lost 1 base and 5 bases, there was a span of 15 bases. The CDR3 spans 15 residues. Germline lookup yields CDR1 SGHRS and CDR2 YFSETQ. CDR3 nucleotides: TGCGCCAGCAGCTTGTCCAACAGGGAAAGGGAGACCCAGTACTTC. Protein: CASSLSNRERETQYF.

The J gene is TRBJ1-4, the V gene TRBV25-1; 8 nucleotides line up with TRBD1. V shed 4 bases, J shed 8 bases, and the junction held 12 bases outside the gene matches. The germline V gene encodes CDR1 MGHDK and CDR2 SYGVNS. The CDR3 is 16 residues long. The CDR3 protein is CASSGRQGTGREKLFF. The CDR3, as DNA: TGTGCCAGCAGTGGCCGACAGGGGACAGGCCGAGAAAAACTGTTTTTT.

This clonotype was observed a handful of times. The V and J genes are TRBV6-2 or TRBV6-3 and TRBJ2-1, with D perhaps matching TRBD2 (6 bases). The V end was cut by 8 bases, the J end by 4 bases, with 12 bases between. This CDR3 region has 13 residues. CDR1 is MNHEY and CDR2 is SVGEGT in the germline V gene. CDR3 in DNA: TGTGCCAGCGAGGAAGGGACTTACAATGAGCAGTTCTTC. It yields the protein CASEEGTYNEQFF.

In the case of this clonotype: A much larger clone differs from this one at a single base, so this may be a read error. The rearrangement uses TRBV2 and TRBJ2-5; unclear D gene. Trimming took 6 bases from V and 11 from J, leaving 22 bases between them. CDR1 and CDR2 from the germline V gene are SNHLY and FYNNEI. The CDR3 totals 14 residues. In DNA form, the CDR3 reads TGTGCCAGCAGGGGTCCCGGCCTATACAATGAGCAGTACTTC. Protein sequence: CASRGPGLYNEQYF.

For this clonotype: At one of its ends the junction is not consistent with the germline gene, which may arise from a read error. The chain has TRBV6-5 and TRBJ1-4; no definite D call. This CDR3 contains 14 residues. The V gene's germline CDR1 is MNHEY and CDR2 SVGAGI. The CDR3 DNA is TGTGCCAGCGGACTAGTAGGTTCTAATGAAAAACTGGTTTTT. This encodes CASGLVGSNEKLVF.